The 30 T cell receptor beta chains in this list originate from one sample, sequenced in a study of graft-versus-host responses after intestinal transplantation (dated by TCRdb to the early 2020s). Intraepithelial and lamina propria lymphocytes were isolated from graft specimens using dithiothreitol, EDTA incubations and collagenase D digestion. Library method: the immunoSEQ multiplex PCR assay. TCRdb carries this immuneACCESS record with in-frame sequences only. Its versions omit some clonotypes, under half of them owing to an unresolved V gene in the studies checked, with the rest unexplained. Present in this sample are almost 30,000 clones, about three quarters of which were seen just once. The ten largest clonotypes hold roughly 3% of the sample. The sequenced sample was ileum tissue, obtained 98 days after intestinal transplantation. Every receptor here comes from a human patient who received an intestinal transplant, so some T cells may come from the graft donor.

The DNA of the CDR3 is TGTGCCAGCAGTCCTGGACAGGGGGGGGACACTGAAGCTTTCTTT. Translation: CASSPGQGGDTEAFF. The chain employs TRBV6-5 and TRBJ1-1; TRBD1 matches 10 bases. In germline, CDR1 is MNHEY, CDR2 SVGAGI. V gave up 5 bases and J gave up 3 bases; unmatched junction bases: 6. This CDR3 has 15 residues.

This clone was observed a single time. J is TRBJ2-2 and V is TRBV4-1; a weak D match, TRBD2 (6 bases). CDR3 size: 17 residues. Germline-derived CDR1 and CDR2 are MGHRA and YSYEKL. Trimming removed 1 base at V and 4 bases at J, with 16 bases between. The CDR3 coding sequence is TGCGCCAGCAGCCAAGGGCCCGCGCTCGGGGGCACCGGGGAGCTGTTTTTT. Translation: CASSQGPALGGTGELFF.

The chain uses TRBV4-2 and TRBJ2-1, with TRBD2 matching 8 bases. The CDR3 spans 15 residues. Per the germline V gene, CDR1 is LGHNA and CDR2 is YNFKEQ. J was trimmed by 8 bases and V by 1 base; bases with no gene match: 7. The CDR3 spells CASSQAAGGVDEQFF. The DNA of the CDR3 is TGTGCCAGCAGCCAAGCCGCGGGGGGAGTCGATGAGCAGTTCTTC.

The table lists this clone with a few counts. The rearrangement links TRBV11-2 to TRBJ1-2; D is perhaps TRBD1 (5 bases). This CDR3 has 12 amino acids. Germline-derived CDR1 and CDR2 are SGHAT and FQNNGV. Trimming stripped 4 bases from V and 8 bases from J, with 11 bases between. The CDR3 DNA sequence: TGTGCCAGCAGCTCCCTCGGGGGAGGCTACACCTTC. This codes for CASSSLGGGYTF.

This sequence joins TRBV11-2 and TRBJ1-2; 10 bases match TRBD1. Germline CDR1 reads SGHAT; CDR2 reads FQNNGV. The CDR3 has 16 residues. V shed 6 bases, J shed 0 bases, and the junction held 7 bases outside the gene matches. CDR3 sequence (DNA): TGTGCCAGCAGTCTTGGACAGGGGGTAGCTAACTATGGCTACACCTTC. This codes for CASSLGQGVANYGYTF.

The chain combines TRBV11-3 with TRBJ2-3; D is undetermined. Germline-derived CDR1 and CDR2 are SGHNT and YENEEA. This CDR3 has 15 amino acids. The germline V and J ends were trimmed by 1 base and 2 bases, with 10 bases remaining between them. The CDR3 DNA follows: TGTGCCAGCAGCTTAGGTACGACAAACACAGATACGCAGTATTTT. Its protein product is CASSLGTTNTDTQYF. The full variable domain, completed using reference TRBV11-3 and TRBJ2-3, is EAGVVQSPRYKIIEKKQPVAFWCNPISGHNTLYWYLQNLGQGPELLIRYENEEAVDDSQLPKDRFSAERLKGVDSTLKIQPAELGDSAVYLCASSLGTTNTDTQYFGPGTRLTVL.

The chain uses TRBV2 and TRBJ2-1; 10 bases match TRBD2. V lost 8 bases and J lost 8; bases outside the gene matches: 6. This CDR3 comprises 13 residues. Germline assignment: CDR1 SNHLY and CDR2 FYNNEI. CDR3 nucleotides: TGTGCCAGCGAAGCGGGGGGGCCCGATGAGCAGTTCTTC. It yields the protein CASEAGGPDEQFF.

The table lists this clone with a few counts. In DNA, the CDR3 is TGTGCAAGTCGCTGTGTTGGGAAGGCTAACTATGGCTACACCTTC. Protein sequence: CASRCVGKANYGYTF. V and J are TRBV12-2 and TRBJ1-2. TRBV12-2 is noted as a pseudogene. This CDR3 region has 15 residues.

The chain uses TRBV15 and TRBJ2-3; 7 bases align to TRBD2. The CDR3 consists of 16 residues. The ends lost 8 bases at V and 6 bases at J; junction bases unmatched: 17. The germline gives CDR1 LNHNV, CDR2 YYDKDF (reference sequence). This CDR3 reads CATSPGGRWGGDTQYF. The CDR3 coding sequence is TGTGCCACCTCCCCGGGAGGACGGTGGGGGGGGGATACGCAGTATTTT.

The rearrangement joins TRBV9 to TRBJ2-2; tentative D call: TRBD1 (5 bases). The germline V gene has CDR1 SGDLS and CDR2 YYNGEE. The CDR3 loop spans 16 amino acids. Deletions cut 0 bases from V and 0 bases from J, with 9 bases between. CDR3 protein: CASSVGAGPNTGELFF. DNA for the CDR3: TGTGCCAGCAGCGTAGGCGCAGGGCCGAACACCGGGGAGCTGTTTTTT.

The chain links TRBV5-1 to TRBJ1-2, with D uncertain. The CDR3 spans 16 residues. Germline assignment: CDR1 SGHRS and CDR2 YFSETQ. The V and J ends lost 1 base and 0 bases respectively, with 13 bases between them. The CDR3: CASSLPGGETNYGYTF. The CDR3 coding sequence is TGCGCCAGCAGCTTGCCAGGCGGGGAGACTAACTATGGCTACACCTTC. The variable domain in full, completed from reference TRBV5-1 and TRBJ1-2, reads KAGVTQTPRYLIKTRGQQVTLSCSPISGHRSVSWYQQTPGQGLQFLFEYFSETQRNKGNFPGRFSGRQFSNSRSEMNVSTLELGDSALYLCASSLPGGETNYGYTFGSGTRLTVV.

The chain carries TRBV5-6 and TRBJ2-4; D remains unclear. Germline loops: CDR1 SGHDT, CDR2 YYEEEE. The CDR3 extends over 13 amino acids. Trimming cost V 3 bases and J 4 bases, with 8 bases left between them. CDR3 DNA sequence: TGTGCCAGCAGCTCCGGCCCTAAAAACATTCAGTACTTC. Translation: CASSSGPKNIQYF.

The rearrangement links TRBV19 to TRBJ2-1, with 7 bases that match TRBD1. With V trimmed by 1 base and J by 4 bases, 4 bases remained unmatched. CDR3 length: 15 residues. From germline, CDR1 is LNHDA and CDR2 SQIVND (reference sequence). CDR3 in amino acids: CASSIGGGGYNEQFF. The CDR3 DNA reads TGTGCCAGTAGTATAGGAGGGGGCGGATACAATGAGCAGTTCTTC. The variable domain in full, completed from reference TRBV19 and TRBJ2-1, reads DGGITQSPKYLFRKEGQNVTLSCEQNLNHDAMYWYRQDPGQGLRLIYYSQIVNDFQKGDIAEGYSVSREKKESFPLTVTSAQKNPTAFYLCASSIGGGGYNEQFFGPGTRLTVL.

As concerns this clone: Additional DNA sequences in this sample encode the identical CDR3. V and J are TRBV29-1 and TRBJ2-5; 7 nucleotides line up with TRBD1. CDR1 is SQVTM and CDR2 is ANQGSEA in the germline V gene. Trimming removed 6 bases from V and 6 bases from J; junction bases left unmatched: 10. The CDR3 spans 13 residues. CDR3 sequence (DNA): TGCAGCGTCACTTCAGGGGGTGGAAAGACCCAGTACTTC. Translated: CSVTSGGGKTQYF.

The chain links TRBV11-2 to TRBJ2-2; D may be TRBD2 (7 bases). Trimming left V 1 base short and J 7 bases short, with 16 bases between. This CDR3 comprises 16 residues. Germline CDR1 reads SGHAT; CDR2 reads FQNNGV. CDR3: CASSLGPGGVGGELFF. The CDR3 nucleotides read TGTGCCAGCAGCTTAGGGCCGGGGGGCGTTGGCGGGGAGCTGTTTTTT.

This chain links TRBV9 with TRBJ1-4; possible D gene TRBD1, 6 bases. The V gene lost 5 bases and the J gene lost 8 bases, with 13 bases spanning the gap. Germline V gene sequence: CDR1 SGDLS, CDR2 YYNGEE. The CDR3 consists of 13 residues. This CDR3 reads CASSGQSVEKLFF. The CDR3 DNA follows: TGTGCCAGCAGTGGACAGTCGGTGGAAAAACTGTTTTTT.

This clone was counted only a few times. This chain joins TRBV7-2 and TRBJ2-7; 10 positions agree with TRBD2. Losses at the gene ends were 1 base for V and 6 bases for J; bases not matched to a gene: 3. Per germline, CDR1 SGHTA and CDR2 FQGNSA. This CDR3 has 14 residues. This chain's CDR3 is CASSLVLAGGEQYF. CDR3 coding DNA: TGTGCCAGCAGCTTAGTCTTAGCGGGGGGCGAGCAGTACTTC. Full variable domain (remainder filled in from reference TRBV7-2 and TRBJ2-7): GAGVSQSPSNKVTEKGKDVELRCDPISGHTALYWYRQSLGQGLEFLIYFQGNSAPDKSGLPSDRFSAERTGGSVSTLTIQRTQQEDSAVYLCASSLVLAGGEQYFGPGTRLTVT.

This clone appeared a few times. The chain recombines TRBV5-4 with TRBJ2-7, with 7 bases identical to TRBD1. V lost 3 bases and J lost 0; bases outside the gene matches: 6. The CDR3 is made up of 15 amino acids. Germline V lookup: CDR1 SGHNT, CDR2 YYREEE (reference sequence). The CDR3 sequence: CASSSMTGSSYEQYF. For the CDR3, the DNA is TGTGCCAGCAGCTCGATGACAGGGTCCTCCTACGAGCAGTACTTC.

This chain uses TRBV6-1 with TRBJ1-1; 8 nucleotides agree with TRBD1. With 7 bases clipped from V and 0 bases from J, the junction kept 4 bases outside the gene matches. CDR3 length equals 14 residues. Germline V gene sequence: CDR1 MNHNS, CDR2 SASEGT. The CDR3 loop is CASIGTGLNTEAFF. The CDR3 DNA reads TGTGCCAGCATCGGGACAGGTTTGAACACTGAAGCTTTCTTT.

The chain joins TRBV6-6 to TRBJ1-2, with D unresolved. From germline, CDR1 is MNHNY and CDR2 SVGAGI (reference sequence). The CDR3 runs 12 residues. V shed 2 bases and J shed 5 bases, with 6 bases lying between them. The CDR3 here is CASSYGRYGYTF. The CDR3 DNA sequence: TGTGCCAGCAGTTACGGGCGGTATGGCTACACCTTC.

This chain's CDR3 is CASSISGQGAVTGELFF. CDR3 DNA sequence: TGTGCCAGTAGTATTAGCGGGCAGGGGGCGGTCACCGGGGAGCTGTTTTTT. V usage is TRBV19 and J usage is TRBJ2-2, with D possibly TRBD1 on 8 matching bases. V lost 3 bases to trimming and J lost 4 bases, with 18 bases between them. The CDR3 loop spans 17 amino acids. Germline loops: CDR1 LNHDA, CDR2 SQIVND (reference sequence). Full variable domain (remainder filled in from reference TRBV19 and TRBJ2-2): DGGITQSPKYLFRKEGQNVTLSCEQNLNHDAMYWYRQDPGQGLRLIYYSQIVNDFQKGDIAEGYSVSREKKESFPLTVTSAQKNPTAFYLCASSISGQGAVTGELFFGEGSRLTVL.

V and J are TRBV13 and TRBJ1-1; D is unclear. The V gene's germline CDR1 is PRHDT and CDR2 FYEKMQ (reference sequence). The CDR3 runs to 12 residues. V shed 5 bases and J shed 1 base, with 5 bases lying between them. The CDR3 here is CASSVSNTEAFF. The CDR3 DNA is TGTGCCAGCAGCGTTTCGAACACTGAAGCTTTCTTT.

V usage is TRBV4-1 and J usage is TRBJ2-1; D is uncertain. Germline CDR1 reads MGHRA; CDR2 reads YSYEKL. Deletions cut 0 bases from V and 3 bases from J, with 9 bases between. CDR3 length: 15 residues. The CDR3 DNA sequence: TGCGCCAGCAGCCAAGACTCGGATTACTACAATGAGCAGTTCTTC. Its translation: CASSQDSDYYNEQFF.

The V and J genes are TRBV11-2 and TRBJ1-6; 9 bases are shared with TRBD1. This CDR3 is built from 17 residues. Germline CDR1 reads SGHAT; CDR2 reads FQNNGV. J was trimmed by 7 bases and V by 5 bases; bases with no gene match: 12. The CDR3 bases are TGTGCCAGCAGCCGTGGGACAGGGACCGGCCGAAATTCACCCCTCCACTTT. Its translation: CASSRGTGTGRNSPLHF.

The genes are TRBV15 and TRBJ2-1; TRBD1 aligns across 8 bases. The CDR3 length is 17 residues. V lost 1 base, J lost 4 bases, and 9 bases stayed unmatched. Germline loops: CDR1 LNHNV, CDR2 YYDKDF (reference sequence). As DNA, the CDR3 is TGTGCCACCAGCAGAGCTCCGGACAGGGTTATGTACAATGAGCAGTTCTTC. It encodes CATSRAPDRVMYNEQFF.

A few counts support this clone. This CDR3 is CASSKQVYYEQYF. CDR3 coding DNA: TGTGCCAGCAGTAAACAGGTCTACTACGAGCAGTACTTC. The genes are TRBV27 and TRBJ2-7; D possibly corresponds to TRBD1 (5 bases). Germline CDR1 reads MNHEY; CDR2 reads SMNVEV (reference sequence). There are 13 residues in the CDR3. V dropped 5 bases and J dropped 3 bases, with 11 bases sitting between them.

This clone has more than one count but fewer than ten. DNA for the CDR3: TGTGCCAGCAGCCTAAGGGCGGGCCGGAGCTCCTACAATGAGCAGTTCTTC. Its protein is CASSLRAGRSSYNEQFF. The chain links TRBV28 to TRBJ2-1; a possible D gene is TRBD2 (5 bases). This CDR3 has 17 amino acids. Germline values: CDR1 MDHEN, CDR2 SYDVKM. V lost 6 bases, J lost 0 bases, and 18 bases lay in between. Full variable domain (missing parts from reference TRBV28 and TRBJ2-1): DVKVTQSSRYLVKRTGEKVFLECVQDMDHENMFWYRQDPGLGLRLIYFSYDVKMKEKGDIPEGYSVSREKKERFSLILESASTNQTSMYLCASSLRAGRSSYNEQFFGPGTRLTVL.

The chain couples TRBV2 to TRBJ2-5; D unclear. Germline CDR1 and CDR2: SNHLY and FYNNEI. V lost 6 bases to trimming and J lost 2 bases, with 13 bases between them. CDR3 size: 14 residues. The CDR3 DNA reads TGTGCCAGCAGGAGGTCGTTTGGGCAAGAGACCCAGTACTTC. Translated: CASRRSFGQETQYF.

This clone was seen a few times. The gene calls are TRBV30 and TRBJ1-2, with TRBD1 as a possible D gene (6 bases). Germline loops: CDR1 GTSNPN, CDR2 SVGIG (reference sequence). The CDR3 loop spans 13 amino acids. V was pared by 5 bases and J by 8 bases, with 18 bases between. Here the CDR3 reads CAWGGGGVYGYTF. Here the CDR3 DNA reads TGTGCCTGGGGGGGAGGGGGAGTCTACGGCTACACCTTC.

The V gene is TRBV5-1, the J gene TRBJ2-3; D is uncertain. Between the trimmed V and J ends, which lost 0 bases and 4 bases, there was a span of 6 bases. Germline CDR1 is SGHRS and CDR2 is YFSETQ. CDR3 size: 13 residues. CDR3 nucleotide sequence: TGCGCCAGCAGCTTGGGAGGAGCAGATACGCAGTATTTT. Translation: CASSLGGADTQYF.